Listed here are 15 T cell receptor beta chains from one sample, sequenced in a study of regulatory T cells in long-lasting Graves disease. Indicated time point: persistent/refractory GD, antithyroid drugs over 5 years with positive TRAb. The TCR library was made from RNA that had been extracted from PBMCs in TRIzol. Arm-PCR of CDR3 regions with iRepertoire HTBI primers generated TCR beta libraries. Each CDR3 protein gets one entry after TCRdb re-called the multiplex PCR reads with MiXCR. The table shows roughly 500,000 distinct CDR3 sequences, with roughly 20% occurring only once. The source was peripheral blood mononuclear cells (PBMCs), collected when the disease was refractory, from a patient treated with antithyroid drugs. The receptor source for this set is a female donor with Graves disease.

J is TRBJ2-7 and V is TRBV5-1; D possibly matches TRBD1 or TRBD2 (5 bases each). CDR3 length equals 14 residues. Trimming removed 2 bases from V and 3 bases from J, with 12 bases in between. Germline V gives CDR1 SGHRS, CDR2 YFSETQ. CDR3 amino acids: CASSFTRDRYEQYF. The CDR3 region has the DNA TGCGCCAGCAGCTTTACTAGGGACCGCTACGAGCAGTACTTC.

The V call is TRBV7-3, the J call TRBJ1-1, with 8 bases that match TRBD1. Germline CDR1 reads SGHTA; CDR2 reads FQGTGA. The CDR3 is 14 amino acids. J gave up 4 bases and V 3 bases, and 4 bases lay outside the gene matches. The DNA of the CDR3 is TGTGCCAGCAGCTTCGGACAGGGACCCACTGAAGCTTTCTTT. Its translation is CASSFGQGPTEAFF.

This clonotype has a single count. V is TRBV6-1 and J is TRBJ1-5; unclear D gene. The germline gives CDR1 MNHNS, CDR2 SASEGT. Trimming cost V 1 base and J 9 bases, with 13 bases left between them. The CDR3 contains 14 residues. The CDR3 DNA reads TGTGCCAGCAGTGAAGAGATGGGTGGCGGGCCCCAGCATTTT. This gives the protein CASSEEMGGGPQHF.

The table lists this clonotype with a few counts. V is TRBV4-2 and J is TRBJ2-7, with TRBD2 matching over 10 bases. This CDR3 spans 16 amino acids. The germline V gene has CDR1 LGHNA and CDR2 YNFKEQ. V was pared by 5 bases and J by 4 bases, with 11 bases of the junction left unmatched. CDR3 residues: CASSSSVTSGRYEQYF. CDR3 nucleotide sequence: TGTGCCAGCAGCTCGTCAGTGACTAGCGGGCGTTACGAGCAGTACTTC.

This clonotype was seen more than once but under ten times. The chain carries TRBV18 and TRBJ1-5, with D tentatively TRBD1 (6 bases). The V end lost 3 bases, the J end lost 6 bases, and 15 bases lay between the germline ends. CDR3 length: 15 residues. Germline lookup yields CDR1 KGHSH and CDR2 LQKENI. This chain's CDR3 is CASSPRGGRGQPQHF. The CDR3 coding sequence is TGTGCCAGCTCACCTCGCGGGGGCAGGGGTCAGCCCCAGCATTTT.

The V call is TRBV7-6, the J call TRBJ1-1; D is uncertain. V was shortened by 5 bases and J by 10 bases, with 17 bases between the two germline ends. Per the germline V gene, CDR1 is SGHVS and CDR2 is FNYEAQ. The CDR3 contains 13 residues. CDR3 bases: TGTGCCAGCAGCCCGATTAGAAATTCGGGAGCTTTCTTT. Translated, it gives CASSPIRNSGAFF.

This clonotype was seen repeatedly, ten times or more. The chain employs TRBV28 and TRBJ2-7; D gene uncertain. This CDR3 is built from 11 residues. CDR1 MDHEN and CDR2 SYDVKM come from the germline V gene. The germline V and J ends were trimmed by 4 bases and 11 bases, with 12 bases remaining between them. The DNA for the CDR3 is TGTGCCAGCAGTTCGAGAAGGTATGAGTACTTC. Encoded protein: CASSSRRYEYF.

This clonotype was observed a handful of times. The CDR3 region is CATSSLGPRSGANVLTF. DNA of the CDR3: TGTGCCACCAGCAGCCTGGGACCGCGCTCTGGGGCCAACGTCCTGACTTTC. The chain recombines TRBV15 with TRBJ2-6; either TRBD1 or TRBD2 may supply D (5 bases each). The CDR3 extends over 17 amino acids. CDR1 LNHNV and CDR2 YYDKDF come from the germline V gene (reference sequence). Trimming left V 3 bases short and J 0 bases short, with 12 bases between.

This clonotype was seen many times. The rearrangement joins TRBV6-1 to TRBJ1-2; 9 bases fit TRBD1. Germline V gene sequence: CDR1 MNHNS, CDR2 SASEGT. The CDR3 totals 13 residues. V was clipped by 6 bases and J by 6 bases; unmatched bases: 5. The CDR3 DNA reads TGTGCCAGCAGGCTGGACAGGGGCAATGGCTACACCTTC. Residues: CASRLDRGNGYTF.

The chain uses TRBV9 and TRBJ2-2; 7 bases are shared with TRBD2. Germline CDR1 and CDR2: SGDLS and YYNGEE. Trimming cost V 0 bases and J 4 bases; bases outside gene matches: 3. CDR3 length: 15 amino acids. The CDR3: CASSVGREVTGELFF. The CDR3 nucleotides read TGTGCCAGCAGCGTAGGACGGGAGGTCACCGGGGAGCTGTTTTTT.

The chain employs TRBV10-3 and TRBJ2-7; 8 nucleotides line up with TRBD2. Germline CDR1 ENHRY, CDR2 SYGVKD. The CDR3 contains 15 residues. Unmatched junction bases numbered 9, after V lost 5 bases and J lost 3 bases. The DNA of the CDR3 is TGTGCCATCAGTTCCTCTGGCGGGAGGATCTACGAGCAGTACTTC. Translation: CAISSSGGRIYEQYF.

This clonotype has more than one count but fewer than ten. The rearrangement uses TRBV19 and TRBJ2-7; 7 bases line up with TRBD2. The CDR3 sequence is 15 residues long. The V and J ends lost 6 bases and 0 bases, in that order; junction bases with no gene match: 8. The germline CDR1 and CDR2 sequences are LNHDA and SQIVND (reference sequence). For the CDR3, the DNA is TGTGCCAGTAGGGGAAGAAGCGGGAACTCCTACGAGCAGTACTTC. This sequence encodes CASRGRSGNSYEQYF. Combining the CDR3 with reference TRBV19 and TRBJ2-7 gives the whole variable domain DGGITQSPKYLFRKEGQNVTLSCEQNLNHDAMYWYRQDPGQGLRLIYYSQIVNDFQKGDIAEGYSVSREKKESFPLTVTSAQKNPTAFYLCASRGRSGNSYEQYFGPGTRLTVT.

J is TRBJ2-7 and V is TRBV10-3; TRBD1 matches at 7 bases. Germline CDR1 and CDR2: ENHRY and SYGVKD. V was pared by 5 bases and J by 5 bases, with 3 bases of the junction left unmatched. CDR3 size: 12 residues. Written as DNA, the CDR3 is TGTGCCATCAGTACCGGGACAGACGAGCAGTACTTC. Translating it yields CAISTGTDEQYF.

The chain links TRBV5-1 to TRBJ2-1, with 14 positions matching TRBD2. The junction had 4 bases not matched to a gene; V was cut back by 0 bases and J by 8 bases. This CDR3 comprises 16 residues. Germline CDR1 SGHRS, CDR2 YFSETQ. CDR3 sequence (DNA): TGCGCCAGCAGCTTGGAGGGACTAGCGGGAGTCTATGAGCAGTTCTTC. This codes for CASSLEGLAGVYEQFF.

This sequence joins TRBV5-5 and TRBJ2-4; TRBD1 is a possible D gene (6 bases). Trimming stripped 0 bases from V and 2 bases from J, with 9 bases between. Germline V CDR1 and CDR2: SGHKS, YYEKEE (reference sequence). The CDR3 has 15 amino acids. The CDR3 DNA reads as TGTGCCAGCAGCTTGGGACAGGCTACCAAAAACATTCAGTACTTC. This sequence encodes CASSLGQATKNIQYF.